These 15 T cell receptor beta chains share one sample of origin, sequenced in a study of blood T cells in healthy people across ages. A sample-barcoded 5' primer and a J-beta primer mix were used in a second PCR of roughly 6 to 11 cycles. TCRdb re-called the 5' RACE reads with MiXCR, one entry per CDR3 protein. The data show fewer than 600,000 distinct CDR3 sequences, about 29% seen once. These data were likewise used in another study, on T cells of mothers and their children.

The sequenced sample consisted of blood. The source of these receptors is a boy between 2 and 10 years old in good health.

The sample holds one count of this clonotype. The rearrangement uses TRBV12-5 and TRBJ1-2, with 7 bases aligning to TRBD1. The CDR3 is 15 amino acids. V lost 5 bases and J lost 14; bases outside the gene matches: 20. Germline lookup yields CDR1 LGHNT and CDR2 FRNRAP. CDR3 in DNA: TGTGCTAGTGGTCCTTCCCCTGACGTGTGGGTCAGGGGGACCTTC. This codes for CASGPSPDVWVRGTF.

The genes are TRBV5-1 and TRBJ2-5; 14 positions agree with TRBD2. The germline V gene encodes CDR1 SGHRS and CDR2 YFSETQ. Unmatched junction bases numbered 8, after V lost 4 bases and J lost 3 bases. The CDR3 contains 17 residues. The DNA for the CDR3 is TGCGCCAGCAGCCCCCCGGGACTAGCGGGGGCTAAAGAGACCCAGTACTTC. Translating it yields CASSPPGLAGAKETQYF.

In its sample, this clonotype was seen once. This chain uses TRBV29-1 with TRBJ2-1, with 7 bases fitting TRBD2. Trimming removed 7 bases from V and 4 bases from J; junction bases left unmatched: 7. The CDR3 sequence is 13 residues long. The germline gives CDR1 SQVTM, CDR2 ANQGSEA. CDR3 sequence: CSASGEAYNEQFF. Here the CDR3 DNA reads TGCAGCGCTAGCGGCGAGGCATACAATGAGCAGTTCTTC.

V and J are TRBV12-3 or TRBV12-4 and TRBJ2-2; tentative D call: TRBD2 (5 bases). There are 17 residues in the CDR3. V lost 6 bases, J lost 1 base, and 18 bases lay in between. The CDR3 DNA reads TGTGCCAGCAGCTGGGGATTCCGTCGGGGGAACACCGGGGAGCTGTTTTTT. The encoded protein is CASSWGFRRGNTGELFF.

The V gene is TRBV7-2, the J gene TRBJ2-1; 10 bases align to TRBD1. The J call may be wrong; the DNA end is better matched by TRBJ2-7. There are 15 residues in the CDR3. Germline CDR1 and CDR2: SGHTA and FQGNSA. CDR3 in amino acids: CASSSDRGQGYEQYF. CDR3 nucleotides: TGTGCCAGCAGCTCCGACAGGGGGCAGGGCTACGAGCAGTACTTC.

In this sample, this clonotype turned up a few times. This chain joins TRBV5-1 and TRBJ2-5; 7 bases align to TRBD2. The end of the DNA is better explained by TRBJ2-7, so the J call may be wrong. Per germline, CDR1 SGHRS and CDR2 YFSETQ. This CDR3 has 13 amino acids. DNA for the CDR3: TGCGCCAGCAGCGCACTAGCGAGAAACGAGCAGTACTTC. It is translated as CASSALARNEQYF.

The chain couples TRBV4-3 to TRBJ1-4; maybe TRBD1 (5 bases). The CDR3 extends over 14 amino acids. Trimming stripped 6 bases from V and 12 bases from J, with 20 bases between. Germline loops: CDR1 LGHNA, CDR2 YSLEER. CDR3 coding DNA: TGCGCCAGCAGTTTCGACGGGGGAATGAAGGAACTGTTTTTT. Translation gives CASSFDGGMKELFF.

The rearrangement uses TRBV18 and TRBJ1-2, with 8 bases matching TRBD1. Germline V gene sequence: CDR1 KGHSH, CDR2 LQKENI. The CDR3 has 15 residues. V gave up 2 bases and J gave up 3 bases; unmatched junction bases: 5. The CDR3: CASSPAQGADYGYTF. The CDR3 DNA sequence: TGTGCCAGCTCACCAGCTCAGGGGGCGGACTATGGCTACACCTTC.

This clonotype was counted a few times. V is TRBV12-5 and J is TRBJ2-7; no definite D call. This CDR3 contains 15 residues. Per the germline V gene, CDR1 is LGHNT and CDR2 is FRNRAP. V dropped 3 bases and J dropped 0 bases, with 12 bases sitting between them. The CDR3: CASGLQLGSSYEQYF. The CDR3 nucleotides are TGTGCTAGTGGTTTACAGTTGGGAAGCTCCTACGAGCAGTACTTC.

This clonotype appeared a few times. In nucleotides, the CDR3 is TGTGCCAGCAGCTCCCGCCGAGGGGGCTCGGGAGAGACCCAGTACTTC. It translates to CASSSRRGGSGETQYF. This chain links TRBV5-8 with TRBJ2-5, with 7 bases fitting TRBD1. The V segment lost 3 bases and the J segment 4 bases; nucleotides outside the gene matches: 12. CDR3 length equals 16 residues. The germline V gene encodes CDR1 SGHTS and CDR2 YDEGEE.

This clonotype was found a few times. V usage is TRBV7-2 and J usage is TRBJ1-2, with D perhaps TRBD1 (6 bases). The ends were cut back, 2 bases at V and 4 bases at J, with 14 bases in the middle. The CDR3 sequence is 15 residues long. CDR1 is SGHTA, CDR2 FQGNSA, per germline. This CDR3 reads CASSLIYTGSYGYTF. CDR3 DNA sequence: TGTGCCAGCAGCTTAATCTACACAGGGAGCTATGGCTACACCTTC.

This chain connects TRBV29-1 to TRBJ2-5; 10 bases are shared with TRBD2. Trimming removed 4 bases from V and 11 bases from J; junction bases left unmatched: 7. The germline V gene encodes CDR1 SQVTM and CDR2 ANQGSEA. The CDR3 is 12 amino acids. The chain's CDR3 is CSVGAGGHEQYF. The CDR3 coding sequence is TGCAGCGTTGGAGCGGGAGGGCATGAGCAGTACTTC.

This chain joins TRBV7-2 and TRBJ1-1; D call uncertain. V was shortened by 5 bases and J by 6 bases, with 10 bases between the two germline ends. The CDR3 is 12 residues long. Germline V gene sequence: CDR1 SGHTA, CDR2 FQGNSA. The CDR3 DNA follows: TGTGCCAGCAGCCGGGGTGTTTCTGAAGCTTTCTTT. Translation gives CASSRGVSEAFF.

The sample holds a few counts of this clonotype. This chain connects TRBV4-3 to TRBJ2-1; D is possibly TRBD2 (5 bases). Germline CDR1 reads LGHNA; CDR2 reads YSLEER. The ends were cut back, 4 bases at V and 3 bases at J, with 16 bases in the middle. The CDR3 extends over 16 amino acids. CDR3 in DNA: TGCGCCAGCAGCCCCGGCGCGAGGGATTTCTACAATGAGCAGTTCTTC. Its translation is CASSPGARDFYNEQFF.

The V and J genes are TRBV9 and TRBJ2-5, with 7 bases that match TRBD1. The end of the DNA aligns better with TRBJ2-1, so the J call may be wrong. Germline CDR1 is SGDLS and CDR2 is YYNGEE. This CDR3 is 14 amino acids long. CDR3 sequence reads: CASSPATGLDPQFF. CDR3 in DNA: TGTGCCAGCAGCCCCGCGACAGGGCTGGACCCGCAGTTCTTC.